This TCR beta chain was identified in a study of cytomegalovirus exposure and HLA in healthy donors. The PCR used 60 Vbeta and 13 Jbeta primers. Only in-frame clones appear in the TCRdb table, and some are missing; sequencing was by immunoSEQ multiplex PCR. Of 150,000 to 200,000 clones in the sample, around three quarters are singletons; the top ten hold roughly 2.1%. Sequenced material: PBMCs. The clonotype was recovered from a woman in her twenties or thirties in good health and CMV-seropositive.

Here the CDR3 DNA reads TGTGCCAGCAGTCCTAGCGGGAGGTCCTACGAGCAGTACTTC. Translating gives CASSPSGRSYEQYF. The gene calls are TRBV27 and TRBJ2-7; TRBD2 aligns across 11 bases. J was trimmed by 1 base and V by 5 bases; bases with no gene match: 1. Per the germline V gene, CDR1 is MNHEY and CDR2 is SMNVEV (reference sequence). CDR3 length: 14 residues.